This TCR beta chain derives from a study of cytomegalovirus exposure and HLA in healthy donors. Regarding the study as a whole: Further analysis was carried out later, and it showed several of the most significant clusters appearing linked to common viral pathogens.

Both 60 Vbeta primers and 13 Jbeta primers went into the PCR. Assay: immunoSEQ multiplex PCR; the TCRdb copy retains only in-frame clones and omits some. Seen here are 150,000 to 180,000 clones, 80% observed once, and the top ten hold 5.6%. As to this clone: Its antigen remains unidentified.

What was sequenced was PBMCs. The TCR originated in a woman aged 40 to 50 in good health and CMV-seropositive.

The CDR3 coding sequence is TGCGCCAGCAGCTTCTCGACAGGAGGCCAGCCCCAGCATTTT. The encoded protein is CASSFSTGGQPQHF. The V and J genes are TRBV5-1 and TRBJ1-5; D is perhaps TRBD1 (6 bases). Germline loops: CDR1 SGHRS, CDR2 YFSETQ. Trimming pared 2 bases from V and 7 bases from J, leaving 13 bases between. This CDR3 is 14 amino acids long.